This is a list of T cell receptor beta chains from one sample in a study of blood T cell repertoires in COVID-19. Sequenced by immunoSEQ multiplex PCR; TCRdb stores in-frame clones only, minus some. The table has some 170,000 clones, roughly 82% seen once. The sample consisted of peripheral blood. The receptors stem from a woman aged 70-85 years with acute or convalescent COVID-19. The CDR3 runs from the conserved cysteine through the conserved F or W. The D gene is left open where the match is weak. Size is stated for part of the rows, as once, few or many counts, or as a class when the clone is expanded.

>TRBV4-3|TRBJ2-7|-|TRBD2|15
CASSQYRLADYEQYF
TGCGCCAGCAGCCAATACCGACTAGCGGACTACGAGCAGTACTTC
>TRBV5-5|TRBJ2-1|few|TRBD2|15
CASSRLAGGPYEQFF
TGTGCCAGCAGCCGACTAGCGGGGGGTCCCTATGAGCAGTTCTTC
>TRBV2|TRBJ1-5|few|TRBD1|15
CASSTDRGKFQPQHF
TGTGCCAGCAGTACAGACAGGGGGAAGTTTCAGCCCCAGCATTTT
>TRBV20-1|TRBJ2-5|-|TRBD2|14
CSASLAGAQETQYF
TGCAGTGCTAGTCTAGCGGGTGCGCAAGAGACCCAGTACTTC
>TRBV15|TRBJ2-3|-|TRBD2|16
CATSRDRAGAADTQYF
TGTGCCACCAGCAGAGACCGAGCGGGAGCCGCAGATACGCAGTATTTT
>TRBV5-1|TRBJ2-1|-|TRBD1|15
CASSFGTGVVNEQFF
TGCGCCAGCAGCTTCGGGACAGGGGTGGTCAATGAGCAGTTCTTC
>TRBV5-1|TRBJ1-1|-|-|13
CASNGVASTEAFF
TGCGCCAGCAACGGGGTTGCGAGCACTGAAGCTTTCTTT
>TRBV7-2|TRBJ2-1|-|TRBD2|16
CASSLASTGGQNEQFF
TGTGCCAGCAGCTTAGCCTCAACGGGGGGGCAAAATGAGCAGTTCTTC
>TRBV19|TRBJ2-3|-|-|13
CASAQGIVDTQYF
TGTGCCAGTGCTCAGGGGATTGTAGATACGCAGTATTTT
>TRBV28|TRBJ1-3|-|-|13
CATNYWEADTIYF
TGTGCCACCAACTATTGGGAGGCGGACACCATATATTTT
>TRBV7-2|TRBJ2-7|once|TRBD1|15
CASSLRQGAPYEQYF
TGTGCCAGCAGCCTGAGACAGGGGGCCCCCTACGAGCAGTACTTC
>TRBV7-3|TRBJ1-1|-|-|14
CASSSSPTRTEAFF
TGTGCCAGCAGCTCCAGCCCGACGAGGACTGAAGCTTTCTTT
>TRBV5-1|TRBJ2-7|-|TRBD1|14
CASSSDRGSYEQYF
TGCGCCAGCAGCTCGGACAGGGGGTCCTACGAGCAGTACTTC
>TRBV6-1|TRBJ1-2|-|-|13
CASSESRGSGYTF
TGTGCCAGCAGTGAATCTCGGGGTTCGGGCTACACCTTC
>TRBV2|TRBJ1-1|-|-|12
CASSYPEPYGFF
TGTGCCAGCAGTTACCCAGAACCCTACGGGTTCTTT
>TRBV12-3/TRBV12-4|TRBJ1-4|-|-|12
CASSLGGEKLFF
TGTGCCAGCAGTTTGGGGGGTGAAAAACTGTTTTTT
>TRBV5-4|TRBJ2-5|-|TRBD2|15
CASSFSGRSQETQYF
TGTGCCAGCAGCTTTAGCGGGAGGTCCCAAGAGACCCAGTACTTC